The 24 T cell receptor beta chains below come from one sample, sequenced in a study of blood T cells in healthy people across ages. Through a sample-barcoded 5' primer and a J-beta primer mix, a second PCR was run for 7 to 11 cycles. Using its own MiXCR run on the 5' RACE reads, TCRdb lists one record per CDR3 protein. The table includes approximately 800,000 distinct CDR3 sequences, 58% detected once. Sequenced material: blood. The receptors stem from a man aged 25 to 40 in good health.

The chain combines TRBV7-2 with TRBJ2-5, with 9 bases that match TRBD2. Germline trimming cut 5 bases from V and 1 base from J; bases unmatched to any gene: 8. The CDR3 totals 16 residues. Germline CDR1 SGHTA, CDR2 FQGNSA. DNA of the CDR3: TGTGCCAGCAGCCTGTTGACTAGCGGCCTCCAAGAGACCCAGTACTTC. Translating gives CASSLLTSGLQETQYF.

To note about this clonotype: An end of the junction does not agree with germline; a read error may underlie this. The rearrangement joins TRBV25-1 to TRBJ1-2; D gene unclear. The CDR3 has 13 residues. In germline, CDR1 is MGHDK, CDR2 SYGVNS. CDR3 in amino acids: CAGSDPGIYGYTF. In nucleotides, the CDR3 is TGTGCCGGCAGTGACCCGGGAATCTATGGCTACACCTTC.

V gene TRBV4-1 combines with J gene TRBJ1-2; no clear D. From germline, CDR1 is MGHRA and CDR2 YSYEKL. The CDR3 is made up of 16 amino acids. V lost 1 base, J lost 2 bases, and 14 bases lay in between. Written as DNA, the CDR3 is TGCGCCAGCAGCCAAGGTCCCGCCACACCCAACTATGGCTACACCTTC. It translates to CASSQGPATPNYGYTF.

The V and J genes are TRBV15 and TRBJ2-7; 10 nucleotides align to TRBD1. CDR3 length: 15 amino acids. The V and J ends lost 8 bases and 2 bases, in that order; junction bases with no gene match: 9. Looked up from germline, CDR1 is LNHNV and CDR2 is YYDKDF (reference sequence). This CDR3 reads CATGKGQGIPYEQYF. The CDR3 nucleotides read TGTGCCACCGGAAAGGGACAGGGGATTCCCTACGAGCAGTACTTC.

In its sample, this clonotype was seen a few times. V gene TRBV5-6 combines with J gene TRBJ2-5; 7 nucleotides agree with TRBD1. In germline, CDR1 is SGHDT, CDR2 YYEEEE. The CDR3 consists of 16 residues. Unmatched junction bases numbered 9, after V lost 2 bases and J lost 2 bases. CDR3 amino acids: CASSFLPGTEQETQYF. CDR3 coding DNA: TGTGCCAGCAGCTTTCTTCCGGGGACAGAACAAGAGACCCAGTACTTC.

The rearrangement joins TRBV10-3 to TRBJ2-4, with D perhaps matching TRBD1 or TRBD2 (7 bases each). The end of the DNA fits TRBJ2-7 better, so the J call may be wrong. Looked up from germline, CDR1 is ENHRY and CDR2 is SYGVKD. This CDR3 spans 16 amino acids. DNA of the CDR3: TGTGCCATACAAGAGTCAGGGGGGGGTTTCTCCTACGAGCAGTACTTC. Its translation: CAIQESGGGFSYEQYF.

This CDR3 reads CSTGGSGSPGDTQYF. CDR3 DNA: TGCAGCACAGGGGGTAGCGGGAGCCCGGGAGATACGCAGTATTTT. This chain uses TRBV29-1 with TRBJ2-3; D is possibly TRBD2 (9 bases). Germline V gives CDR1 SQVTM, CDR2 ANQGSEA. V was cut by 8 bases and J by 5 bases, with 23 bases left in between. There are 15 residues in the CDR3.

This rearrangement joins TRBV7-9 to TRBJ2-4; TRBD1 might be the D (7 bases). Between the trimmed V and J ends, which lost 5 bases and 7 bases, there was a span of 12 bases. This CDR3 region has 13 residues. Looked up from germline, CDR1 is SEHNR and CDR2 is FQNEAQ (reference sequence). CDR3 protein: CASSTGDSNIQYF. As DNA, the CDR3 is TGTGCCAGCAGCACGGGGGACAGTAACATTCAGTACTTC. Combining the CDR3 with reference TRBV7-9 and TRBJ2-4 gives the whole variable domain DTGVSQNPRHKITKRGQNVTFRCDPISEHNRLYWYRQTLGQGPEFLTYFQNEAQLEKSRLLSDRFSAERPKGSFSTLEIQRTEQGDSAMYLCASSTGDSNIQYFGAGTRLSVL.

The V gene is TRBV7-2, the J gene TRBJ2-1; 7 bases fit TRBD2. From germline, CDR1 is SGHTA and CDR2 FQGNSA. CDR3 length: 14 amino acids. With 5 bases clipped from V and 8 bases from J, the junction kept 9 bases outside the gene matches. The CDR3 bases are TGTGCCAGCAGCCGGGACTATACAAGCGATGAGCAGTTCTTC. Amino acid sequence: CASSRDYTSDEQFF.

This clonotype has a handful of counts. This chain connects TRBV7-2 to TRBJ2-7; weak D call: TRBD2 (6 bases). Looked up from germline, CDR1 is SGHTA and CDR2 is FQGNSA. V was shortened by 5 bases and J by 1 base, with 15 bases between the two germline ends. The CDR3 consists of 15 residues. The CDR3, as DNA: TGTGCCAGCAGCCGTTCCCATGCGGGATCCTACGAGCAGTACTTC. As protein: CASSRSHAGSYEQYF.

This rearrangement joins TRBV7-9 to TRBJ2-2; perhaps TRBD2 as D (6 bases). The V end was cut by 4 bases, the J end by 1 base, with 16 bases between. This CDR3 spans 17 amino acids. Per the germline V gene, CDR1 is SEHNR and CDR2 is FQNEAQ (reference sequence). CDR3 coding DNA: TGTGCCAGCAGCTCCCCGCCCTGGGGGGTGAACACCGGGGAGCTGTTTTTT. Its protein is CASSSPPWGVNTGELFF.

The chain carries TRBV7-9 and TRBJ2-1; 8 bases are a match to TRBD2. The CDR3 runs to 17 residues. V shed 2 bases, J shed 2 bases, and the junction held 8 bases outside the gene matches. Germline V gives CDR1 SEHNR, CDR2 FQNEAQ (reference sequence). CDR3 nucleotide sequence: TGTGCCAGCAGCTTAAGGCCGGGGGGGCAGACCTACAATGAGCAGTTCTTC. Translation gives CASSLRPGGQTYNEQFF.

About this clonotype: At one of its ends the junction is not consistent with the germline gene, which may arise from a read error. The rearrangement joins TRBV5-1 to TRBJ2-2, with D uncertain. CDR1 SGHRS and CDR2 YFSETQ come from the germline V gene. This CDR3 is built from 14 residues. The CDR3 spells CTSSFDGNTGELFF. The CDR3 region has the DNA TGCACCAGCAGCTTTGACGGTAACACCGGGGAGCTGTTTTTT.

The chain is built from TRBV6-6 and TRBJ2-3, with 10 bases lining up with TRBD1. The germline gives CDR1 MNHNY, CDR2 SVGAGI (reference sequence). This CDR3 contains 16 residues. Losses at the gene ends were 6 bases for V and 3 bases for J; bases not matched to a gene: 9. Here the CDR3 reads CASRRRTGGLTDTQYF. Here the CDR3 DNA reads TGTGCCAGCAGGAGGCGGACAGGGGGTCTGACAGATACGCAGTATTTT.

Notes on this clonotype: Germline is not matched at one junction end, which may reflect a read error. The CDR3 nucleotides are TGCGCCAGCAGCCCTAGACTAGTTGGAGAGACCCAGTACTTC. Its protein is CASSPRLVGETQYF. The chain joins TRBV3-1 to TRBJ2-4; D is possibly TRBD2 (6 bases). Judging by the DNA end, TRBJ2-5 fits better; the J call may be wrong. The CDR3 totals 14 residues. Germline V CDR1 and CDR2: LGHDT, YNNKEL (reference sequence).

The V call is TRBV30, the J call TRBJ2-5, with D perhaps assigned TRBD1 or TRBD2 (5 bases each). The CDR3 totals 12 residues. V shed 1 base and J shed 7 bases, with 10 bases lying between them. Germline CDR1 is GTSNPN and CDR2 is SVGIG (reference sequence). The CDR3 DNA reads TGTGCCTGGAGTGGGGACCGCGGGACCCAGTACTTC. It yields the protein CAWSGDRGTQYF.

This chain connects TRBV20-1 to TRBJ2-7; D may be TRBD2 (7 bases). The CDR3 covers 13 residues. The germline gives CDR1 DFQATT, CDR2 SNEGSKA (reference sequence). CDR3 nucleotide sequence: TGCAATGGGCAGCGGGGCCAGGGGTACGAGCAGTACTTC. Translated, it gives CNGQRGQGYEQYF.

The chain uses TRBV7-8 and TRBJ2-7; D possibly corresponds to TRBD2 (6 bases). The ends were cut back, 1 base at V and 5 bases at J, with 12 bases in the middle. The CDR3 totals 14 residues. The germline gives CDR1 SGHVS, CDR2 FQNEAQ. The CDR3 coding sequence is TGTGCCAGCAGCTTAGTGAGGGACTCAGACGAGCAGTACTTC. Protein: CASSLVRDSDEQYF.

The chain combines TRBV5-1 with TRBJ2-3; D gene ambiguous. This CDR3 has 13 amino acids. V was trimmed by 4 bases and J by 2 bases, leaving 8 bases between them. Germline loops: CDR1 SGHRS, CDR2 YFSETQ. The DNA for the CDR3 is TGCGCCAGCAGCACATCATTCACAGATACGCAGTATTTT. Its translation: CASSTSFTDTQYF.

This clonotype was seen only once. The rearrangement links TRBV5-1 to TRBJ1-4; the match to TRBD1 covers 10 bases. Germline values: CDR1 SGHRS, CDR2 YFSETQ. Unmatched junction bases numbered 1, after V lost 3 bases and J lost 5 bases. This CDR3 spans 14 amino acids. The CDR3 DNA sequence: TGCGCCAGCAGCTGGACAGGGGGAAATGAAAAACTGTTTTTT. It specifies CASSWTGGNEKLFF.

CDR3 nucleotide sequence: TGTGCCAGCAGCCAGACAGCAGAGACCCAGTACTTC. It is translated as CASSQTAETQYF. The chain employs TRBV7-2 and TRBJ2-5; tentative D call: TRBD1 (5 bases). CDR3 length equals 12 residues. V shed 5 bases and J shed 4 bases, with 8 bases lying between them. The germline gives CDR1 SGHTA, CDR2 FQGNSA. Supplemented by reference TRBV7-2 and TRBJ2-5, the full variable domain reads GAGVSQSPSNKVTEKGKDVELRCDPISGHTALYWYRQSLGQGLEFLIYFQGNSAPDKSGLPSDRFSAERTGGSVSTLTIQRTQQEDSAVYLCASSQTAETQYFGPGTRLLVL.

This clonotype has more than one count but fewer than ten. This rearrangement joins TRBV6-5 to TRBJ2-6, with 8 nucleotides matching TRBD1. The CDR3 extends over 16 amino acids. Germline V lookup: CDR1 MNHEY, CDR2 SVGAGI. V lost 6 bases to trimming and J lost 1 base; unmatched junction nucleotides: 5. CDR3 coding DNA: TGTGCCAGCAGAAGCCGACAGGGGTCTGGGGCCAACGTCCTGACTTTC. Amino acids: CASRSRQGSGANVLTF.

This clonotype showed up just a few times. The chain links TRBV27 to TRBJ2-7; D is perhaps TRBD2 (5 bases). Trimming removed 4 bases from V and 3 bases from J, with 16 bases in between. This CDR3 is built from 15 residues. Germline V gene lookup returns CDR1 MNHEY and CDR2 SMNVEV (reference sequence). The CDR3 sequence: CASSSLSGTLYEQYF. In nucleotides, the CDR3 is TGTGCCAGCAGTTCACTGAGCGGCACTCTCTACGAGCAGTACTTC.

The CDR3 is CASSLEAVPPNYGYTF. The CDR3 coding sequence is TGTGCCAGCAGCTTAGAGGCAGTTCCTCCTAACTATGGCTACACCTTC. The chain employs TRBV7-2 and TRBJ1-2; D uncertain. CDR3 size: 16 residues. CDR1 SGHTA and CDR2 FQGNSA come from the germline V gene. The ends were cut back, 1 base at V and 0 bases at J, with 12 bases in the middle.